One and the same sample provided the 10 T cell receptor beta chains below, sequenced in a study of CD8 T cells in Susac syndrome. Random hexamers were used to reverse transcribe the RNA input (roughly 0.5 to 1 ug). Via MiXCR, TCRdb re-called the immunoSEQ multiplex PCR reads, giving one row per CDR3 protein. The sample comprises about 90,000 distinct CDR3 sequences, approximately 96% of which are singletons, and 0.55% to 0.8% rests with the top ten. The sample comprised CD8+ T cells from PBMCs. The receptors were sampled from a human donor with Susac syndrome.

The chain joins TRBV20-1 to TRBJ2-7; D is possibly TRBD1 or TRBD2 (5 bases each). Trimming removed 5 bases from V and 2 bases from J, with 19 bases in between. Germline V CDR1 and CDR2: DFQATT, SNEGSKA (reference sequence). The length of the CDR3 is 15 residues. CDR3 sequence: CSASLDPGPTYEQYF. CDR3 in DNA: TGCAGTGCTTCCTTAGACCCGGGACCGACCTACGAGCAGTACTTC.

J is TRBJ2-5 and V is TRBV6-6, with D perhaps matching TRBD1 or TRBD2 (6 bases each). Germline-derived CDR1 and CDR2 are MNHNY and SVGAGI (reference sequence). The CDR3 runs 15 residues. V lost 3 bases to trimming and J lost 4 bases, with 15 bases between them. CDR3 region: CASSYGGSGGETQYF. The CDR3 DNA follows: TGTGCCAGCAGTTATGGGGGCTCCGGGGGAGAGACCCAGTACTTC.

The V call is TRBV15, the J call TRBJ1-1; D is perhaps TRBD1 (5 bases). There are 14 residues in the CDR3. Germline lookup yields CDR1 LNHNV and CDR2 YYDKDF (reference sequence). V was shortened by 3 bases and J by 11 bases, with 19 bases between the two germline ends. CDR3 bases: TGTGCCACCAGCAGTTCTCGACAGAGCCGTGGGGCTTTCTTT. Protein sequence: CATSSSRQSRGAFF.

V is TRBV30 and J is TRBJ1-1, with D unresolved. CDR3 size: 10 residues. CDR1 is GTSNPN and CDR2 is SVGIG in the germline V gene (reference sequence). The CDR3 coding sequence is TGTGCTACATCGAACACTGAAGCTTTCTTT. Its protein product is CATSNTEAFF. Variable domain in full (rest from reference TRBV30 and TRBJ1-1): SQTIHQWPATLVQPVGSPLSLECTVEGTSNPNLYWYRQAAGRGLQLLFYSVGIGQISSEVPQNLSASRPQDRQFILSSKKLLLSDSGFYLCATSNTEAFFGQGTRLTVV.

The chain couples TRBV6-6 to TRBJ2-5; D not certain. This CDR3 spans 14 amino acids. V dropped 4 bases and J dropped 1 base, with 10 bases sitting between them. Germline CDR1 MNHNY, CDR2 SVGAGI (reference sequence). The CDR3 is CASSSLDGQETQYF. The CDR3 DNA is TGTGCCAGCAGTTCCCTCGACGGCCAAGAGACCCAGTACTTC.

The rearrangement uses TRBV5-6 and TRBJ2-7; a weak D match, TRBD1 (5 bases). V lost 2 bases and J 3 bases, leaving 12 bases between the germline ends. The CDR3 length is 14 residues. Germline V gives CDR1 SGHDT, CDR2 YYEEEE. Here the CDR3 reads CASSLGQGYYEQYF. The CDR3 DNA is TGTGCCAGCAGCTTAGGGCAGGGCTACTACGAGCAGTACTTC.

The V gene is TRBV4-1, the J gene TRBJ2-1, with 7 bases that match TRBD2. Looked up from germline, CDR1 is MGHRA and CDR2 is YSYEKL. The CDR3 has 17 residues. The junction had 9 bases not matched to a gene; V was cut back by 4 bases and J by 0 bases. The CDR3 protein is CASSLVPSGSSYNEQFF. The CDR3 nucleotides read TGCGCCAGCAGCCTCGTCCCTAGCGGTAGCTCCTACAATGAGCAGTTCTTC.

The chain employs TRBV2 and TRBJ1-6; 7 bases map to TRBD1. The germline CDR1 and CDR2 sequences are SNHLY and FYNNEI. Trimming cost V 7 bases and J 6 bases; bases outside gene matches: 3. The CDR3 is 13 residues long. The CDR3 protein is CASTDRVNSPLHF. The CDR3 region has the DNA TGTGCCAGCACCGACAGGGTTAATTCACCCCTCCACTTT.

V usage is TRBV29-1 and J usage is TRBJ2-1; possible D gene TRBD1, 5 bases. The germline V and J ends were trimmed by 5 bases and 0 bases, with 8 bases remaining between them. Per the germline V gene, CDR1 is SQVTM and CDR2 is ANQGSEA. This CDR3 contains 13 residues. CDR3 coding DNA: TGCAGCGTTTCAGGGTCCTCCTACAATGAGCAGTTCTTC. It codes for CSVSGSSYNEQFF.

V gene TRBV9 combines with J gene TRBJ1-5, with D unresolved. Germline CDR1 SGDLS, CDR2 YYNGEE. CDR3 length: 13 residues. The germline V and J ends were trimmed by 4 bases and 6 bases, with 11 bases remaining between them. The DNA of the CDR3 is TGTGCCAGCAGCTCGAGTCTGCTTCAGCCCCAGCATTTT. Encoded protein: CASSSSLLQPQHF.